The T cell receptor beta chain described here comes from a study of beta chain features in type 1 diabetes. Study-wide points: All four CD4+ subsets of Type 1 diabetes patients contained TCRB CDR3s that were moderately but significantly shorter.

The ends were cut back, 6 bases at V and 0 bases at J, with 11 bases in the middle. CDR3 length equals 14 residues. Germline V gene sequence: CDR1 SNHLY, CDR2 FYNNEI. Regarding this clone: Its matching antigen is unknown.

The entirety of the isolated RNA underwent reverse transcription, so expressed TCRB transcripts were sequenced. Produced via immunoSEQ multiplex PCR; TCRdb's table is partial and in-frame only. The sample carries 40,000 to 50,000 clones, 65% to 80% recorded once. This TCR derives from a man aged 30 to 45 with type 1 diabetes. Some clones in this sample may be carry-over from other donors' samples. This chain joins TRBV2 and TRBJ1-1; D is undetermined. The material sequenced was Tregs from blood. Here the CDR3 reads CASRPGLMNTEAFF. As DNA, the CDR3 is TGTGCCAGCAGGCCCGGACTCATGAACACTGAAGCTTTCTTT.